These T cell receptor beta chains were read from a single sample in a study of blood T cell repertoires in COVID-19. Method: immunoSEQ multiplex PCR; TCRdb's copy keeps in-frame clones and lacks some. The table lists a few hundred thousand clones, roughly 85% of them singletons. The sequencing sample was made of peripheral blood. All receptors come from a woman between 18 and 29 years old with acute or convalescent COVID-19. The CDR3 runs from the conserved cysteine through the conserved F or W. D genes are given only for firm matches. Clone size is stated in some rows and not others, as once, few, many or a class when expanded.

j_call	v_call	clone_size	d_call	cdr3_nt	cdr3_aa
TRBJ2-5	TRBV5-1	NA	TRBD2	TGCGCCAGCAGCGGGGGGACTAGCGGGAGGAGCGAGACCCAGTACTTC	CASSGGTSGRSETQYF
TRBJ1-5	TRBV6-2/TRBV6-3	NA	TRBD1	TGTGCCAGCAGTTCCACGGACAGGGTCTATCAGCCCCAGCATTTT	CASSSTDRVYQPQHF
TRBJ2-3	TRBV3-1/TRBV3-2	NA	NA	TGTGCCAGCAGCCAAGATCGATTAGCTTCTAGCACAGATACGCAGTATTTT	CASSQDRLASSTDTQYF
TRBJ2-1	TRBV2	NA	NA	TGTGCCAGCAGTCATGGCGGGTCCTACAATGAGCAGTTCTTC	CASSHGGSYNEQFF
TRBJ1-2	TRBV4-3	NA	NA	TGCGCCAGCAGCCAAGATATGTACAGCTTAAACATTGCTAACTATGGCTACACCTTC	CASSQDMYSLNIANYGYTF
TRBJ2-7	TRBV19	once	NA	TGTGCCAGTAGTTCCCGAGGGAAGCAGTACTTC	CASSSRGKQYF
TRBJ2-6	TRBV5-5	NA	NA	TGTGCCAGCAGCCCTGTAGCCTTGGGGGCCAACGTCCTGACTTTC	CASSPVALGANVLTF
TRBJ1-5	TRBV6-5	NA	NA	TGTGCCAGCAGTTACCGGGGTGACAATCAGCCCCAGCATTTT	CASSYRGDNQPQHF
TRBJ2-5	TRBV5-6	NA	TRBD2	TGTGCCAGCAGCTTGTCGGTGAGCGGGAGAGGTGAGACCCAGTACTTC	CASSLSVSGRGETQYF
TRBJ1-4	TRBV3-1/TRBV3-2	NA	NA	TGTGCCAGCAGCCAGGTACAGGGTGGTAATGAAAAACTGTTTTTT	CASSQVQGGNEKLFF
TRBJ2-5	TRBV29-1	NA	NA	TGCAGCGTTGATTCGAATTGGCTAGAGATCCAGTACTTC	CSVDSNWLEIQYF
TRBJ1-3	TRBV27	NA	NA	TGTGCCAGCGGCTTATACGCGGGAAACACCATATATTTT	CASGLYAGNTIYF
TRBJ2-3	TRBV5-4	NA	NA	TGTGCCAGCAGCTTGGGTAGCCGCACAGATACGCAGTATTTT	CASSLGSRTDTQYF
TRBJ1-2	TRBV29-1	NA	TRBD1	TGCAGCGTTGAAGAAGGGGGACAGGGTTTAATGTTC	CSVEEGGQGLMF
TRBJ2-1	TRBV6-2/TRBV6-3	once	TRBD1	TGTGCCAGCAGTTACGGGAGACAGGGGTTCGATGAGCAGTTCTTC	CASSYGRQGFDEQFF
TRBJ1-2	TRBV29-1	once	NA	TGCAGCGTTGTTACCACAGGGTCGAATGGCTACACCTTC	CSVVTTGSNGYTF
TRBJ1-4	TRBV18	NA	NA	TGTGCCAGCTCACCATTGGTTATGGGGCGGACCGGCGAAAAACTGTTTTTT	CASSPLVMGRTGEKLFF
TRBJ1-2	TRBV7-4	NA	TRBD1	TGTGCCAGCAGCCCAAATAGACAGGGGGCATACTATGGCTACACCTTC	CASSPNRQGAYYGYTF
TRBJ2-5	TRBV28	NA	TRBD1	TGTGCCAGCAGTCGAGGGGGCAGCCAAGAGACCCAGTACTTC	CASSRGGSQETQYF
TRBJ2-5	TRBV9	NA	TRBD2	TGTGCCAGCAGCGTAGTCGGCGGCGGGAGGCACGGGGAGACCCAGTACTTC	CASSVVGGGRHGETQYF
TRBJ2-1	TRBV14	NA	NA	TGTGCCAGCAGCCCCATGGGGGACTTTAGCGCCTACAATGAGCAGTTCTTC	CASSPMGDFSAYNEQFF
TRBJ1-2	TRBV3-1/TRBV3-2	NA	NA	TGTGCCAGCAGCCACGTGGAGGGGCACGGCTACACCTTC	CASSHVEGHGYTF
TRBJ2-5	TRBV29-1	NA	NA	TGCAGCGCTGGACTCACTACTAAAGAGACCCAGTACTTC	CSAGLTTKETQYF
TRBJ1-5	TRBV5-6	NA	NA	TGTGCCAGCAGCCCACAGGGTTTTCAGCCCCAGCATTTT	CASSPQGFQPQHF
TRBJ2-5	TRBV4-3	NA	TRBD1	TGCGCCAGCAGCCAAGATAGGGGGACAGGGTCAGAGACCCAGTACTTC	CASSQDRGTGSETQYF
TRBJ1-1	TRBV5-4	NA	NA	TGTGCCAGCAGCTTGGGAGGGTTCAACACTGAAGCTTTCTTT	CASSLGGFNTEAFF
TRBJ1-1	TRBV6-5	NA	NA	TGTGCCAGCAGAACAACAGGAACTAACACTGAAGCTTTCTTT	CASRTTGTNTEAFF
TRBJ2-1	TRBV30	NA	TRBD1	TGTGCCATTTGGGGACAGGGGAGGAATGAGCAGTTCTTC	CAIWGQGRNEQFF
TRBJ1-2	TRBV6-5	NA	NA	TGTGCCAGCAGACTGGACAGAAACTATGGCTACACCTTC	CASRLDRNYGYTF
TRBJ1-3	TRBV3-1/TRBV3-2	many	NA	TGTGCCAGCAGGGACATTGGGGAAAGAAACACCATATATTTT	CASRDIGERNTIYF
TRBJ2-7	TRBV6-2/TRBV6-3	NA	TRBD2	TGTGCCAGCAGTTCCGGGACTAGCTGGTACGAGCAGTACTTC	CASSSGTSWYEQYF
TRBJ2-3	TRBV30	few	TRBD2	TGTGCCTGGTCGGCCGTCCTACTAGCGGGAGGGACAGATACGCAGTATTTT	CAWSAVLLAGGTDTQYF
TRBJ1-2	TRBV6-5	NA	TRBD1	TGTGCCAGCAGTACGCTGACAGGGAGCGACTATGGCTACACCTTC	CASSTLTGSDYGYTF
TRBJ2-7	TRBV7-8	NA	TRBD2	TGTGCCAGCAGCCCGGGACTAGACTACGAGCAGTACTTC	CASSPGLDYEQYF
TRBJ2-7	TRBV7-3	NA	NA	TGTGCCAGCAGCTTAACGCGTGACTCTTACGAGCAGTACTTC	CASSLTRDSYEQYF
TRBJ2-3	TRBV7-2	NA	TRBD1	TGTGCCAGTGGGCGACAGGGTGCAGATACGCAGTATTTT	CASGRQGADTQYF
TRBJ1-1	TRBV28	NA	TRBD1	TGTGCCAGCAGTTTTACAGGGGTGGGCACTGAAGCTTTCTTT	CASSFTGVGTEAFF
TRBJ2-6	TRBV6-5	NA	NA	TGTGCCAGCAGTTACCCCACAGGCTCTGGGGCCAACGTCCTGACTTTC	CASSYPTGSGANVLTF
TRBJ2-1	TRBV15	NA	NA	TGTGCCACCAGCAGAGAATTCCCTAGCGCCGTACACAATGAGCAGTTCTTC	CATSREFPSAVHNEQFF
TRBJ1-1	TRBV7-9	many	TRBD1	TGTGCCAGCGGTGTTAGTTTCGGGACAGCGAACACTGAAGCTTTCTTT	CASGVSFGTANTEAFF
TRBJ2-7	TRBV7-2	once	TRBD1	TGTGCCAGCAGCTACCGGGACAGAGGGTACGAGCAGTACTTC	CASSYRDRGYEQYF
TRBJ1-1	TRBV18	NA	NA	TGTGCCAGCTCACCCCTCCGGCAGGGAGGCCATCGGGACACTGAAGCTTTCTTT	CASSPLRQGGHRDTEAFF
TRBJ1-6	TRBV7-9	NA	NA	TGTGCCAGCAGCTTAGGAGATAATTCACCCCTCCACTTT	CASSLGDNSPLHF
TRBJ1-2	TRBV12-3/TRBV12-4	NA	TRBD1	TGTGCCAGCAGTTTGCAGGGGGACTATGGCTACACCTTC	CASSLQGDYGYTF
TRBJ1-5	TRBV18	NA	TRBD1	TGTGCCAGCAGGGGGCCGTCCGGTCAGCCCCAGCATTTT	CASRGPSGQPQHF
TRBJ1-1	TRBV28	NA	NA	TGTGCCAGCAGTACAGGATTGAACACTGAAGCTTTCTTT	CASSTGLNTEAFF
TRBJ2-1	TRBV6-2/TRBV6-3	once	TRBD2	TGTGCCAGCAGTTACACCGGGACTAGCGGGAGTTCACGTGAGCAGTTCTTC	CASSYTGTSGSSREQFF
TRBJ1-4	TRBV11-2	once	NA	TGTGCCAGCAGCTTAGGGAGGCGAAGGGAAAAACTGTTTTTT	CASSLGRRREKLFF
TRBJ1-1	TRBV7-2	NA	NA	TGTGCCAGCAGCTTAGCGGGGGGGTCTGAAGCTTTCTTT	CASSLAGGSEAFF
TRBJ2-7	TRBV2	once	TRBD1	TGTGCCAGCAGAGACAGGGGGAGGAACGAGCAGTACTTC	CASRDRGRNEQYF
TRBJ1-1	TRBV27	NA	NA	TGTGCCAGCAGTTTTGGGGCAGGCACTGAAGCTTTCTTT	CASSFGAGTEAFF
TRBJ1-1	TRBV27	NA	NA	TGTGCCAGCAGTTTAAGGGGGTCGTTCGCTGAAGCTTTCTTT	CASSLRGSFAEAFF
TRBJ2-5	TRBV19	NA	TRBD1	TGTGCCAGTAGTAAAACTTACAGGGGGCAGGAGACCCAGTACTTC	CASSKTYRGQETQYF
TRBJ2-5	TRBV15	NA	NA	TGTGCCACCAGCAGAGGGGGCCGATCCCAGGAGACCCAGTACTTC	CATSRGGRSQETQYF
TRBJ2-3	TRBV29-1	NA	NA	TGCAGCGTTCTCGATGCGGGGCTTTTAACGCAGTATTTT	CSVLDAGLLTQYF
TRBJ1-2	TRBV11-3	NA	NA	TGTGCCAGCAGCTCCGGACAGATCTATGGCTACACCTTC	CASSSGQIYGYTF
TRBJ2-7	TRBV15	NA	NA	TGTGCCACCCAACAGGGAAGCTCCTACGAGCAGTACTTC	CATQQGSSYEQYF
TRBJ1-5	TRBV10-2	NA	TRBD1	TGCGCCAGCTCAGACAGGGAAGGCAATCAGCCCCAGCATTTT	CASSDREGNQPQHF
TRBJ2-1	TRBV6-4	NA	NA	TGTGCCAGCAGTGACCTCCCAGATTCCTACAATGAGCAGTTCTTC	CASSDLPDSYNEQFF
TRBJ2-1	TRBV11-3	NA	TRBD2	TGTGCCAGCAGCTCTAGCGGGGCATACAATGAGCAGTTCTTC	CASSSSGAYNEQFF